A single sample is the source of the 25 T cell receptor beta chains below, sequenced in a study of CD8+ T cells in alopecia areata. This sample's treatment: oral pan-JAK inhibitor, 5-10 mg twice daily. Extracted RNA was reverse transcribed, and the resulting cDNA served as sequencing template. Here immunoSEQ multiplex PCR was the method, and the copy in TCRdb shows in-frame clones only, minus some. The table includes 35,000 to 45,000 clones, just under 95% detected once. The specimen was CD8+ T cells sorted from blood, collected at week 24, from a patient treated with tofacitinib. The receptors shown here come from a human donor with alopecia areata.

The V and J genes are TRBV25-1 and TRBJ2-2, with 7 positions matching TRBD1. Germline CDR1 and CDR2: MGHDK and SYGVNS. This CDR3 region has 16 residues. The trim removed 2 bases at V and 2 bases at J, leaving 5 bases unmatched. The CDR3, as DNA: TGTGCCAGCAGTGAACCGGGACAGCTCAACACCGGGGAGCTGTTTTTT. Its protein product is CASSEPGQLNTGELFF.

The DNA of the CDR3 is TGTGCCATCCCCGACAGGGACGCGGTCACCGGGGAGCTGTTTTTT. Residues: CAIPDRDAVTGELFF. The gene calls are TRBV7-8 and TRBJ2-2; 7 bases map to TRBD1. The J segment lost 4 bases and the V segment lost 10 bases, leaving 12 bases of the junction unmatched. Germline V gene data show CDR1 as SGHVS and CDR2 as FQNEAQ. The length of the CDR3 is 15 residues.

The V call is TRBV5-6, the J call TRBJ2-7; D is unclear. This CDR3 is built from 14 residues. Germline values: CDR1 SGHDT, CDR2 YYEEEE. The V gene lost 0 bases and the J gene lost 4 bases, with 11 bases spanning the gap. The CDR3 reads CASSLEYTAYEQYF. Written as DNA, the CDR3 is TGTGCCAGCAGCTTGGAGTATACGGCGTACGAGCAGTACTTC.

The J gene is TRBJ2-1, the V gene TRBV11-2, with 8 bases fitting TRBD1. Losses at the gene ends were 1 base for V and 9 bases for J; bases not matched to a gene: 2. Germline V CDR1 and CDR2: SGHAT, FQNNGV. The CDR3 loop spans 13 amino acids. The CDR3 DNA is TGTGCCAGCAGCTTAGGGACAGGGATTGAGCAGTTCTTC. This sequence encodes CASSLGTGIEQFF.

This chain joins TRBV7-9 and TRBJ2-3, with TRBD2 matching 8 bases. Germline loops: CDR1 SEHNR, CDR2 FQNEAQ (reference sequence). The V and J ends lost 6 bases and 4 bases, in that order; junction bases with no gene match: 6. The CDR3 is 14 amino acids. This chain's CDR3 is CASRSPGLADTQYF. As DNA, the CDR3 is TGTGCCAGCAGGTCTCCGGGACTAGCAGATACGCAGTATTTT.

The J gene is TRBJ1-6, the V gene TRBV7-3, with 8 nucleotides matching TRBD1. Germline lookup yields CDR1 SGHTA and CDR2 FQGTGA. This CDR3 is 17 amino acids long. With 2 bases clipped from V and 8 bases from J, the junction kept 11 bases outside the gene matches. CDR3 protein: CASSLGAGQGKDSPLHF. CDR3 nucleotides: TGTGCCAGCAGCTTAGGGGCCGGACAGGGTAAAGATTCACCCCTCCACTTT. The entire variable domain, with the rest obtained from reference TRBV7-3 and TRBJ1-6, is as follows: GAGVSQTPSNKVTEKGKYVELRCDPISGHTALYWYRQSLGQGPEFLIYFQGTGAADDSGLPNDRFFAVRPEGSVSTLKIQRTERGDSAVYLCASSLGAGQGKDSPLHFGNGTRLTVT.

The rearrangement links TRBV5-1 to TRBJ2-5; possible D gene TRBD1, 6 bases. This CDR3 has 13 amino acids. Germline V gene lookup returns CDR1 SGHRS and CDR2 YFSETQ. Trimming shortened V by 2 bases and J by 2 bases, and 7 bases separated the two germline ends. CDR3 loop: CASSFGQQETQYF. The CDR3 region has the DNA TGCGCCAGCAGCTTTGGACAGCAAGAGACCCAGTACTTC.

This clone was picked up one time. The V and J genes are TRBV6-4 and TRBJ2-1; 7 positions match TRBD1. Germline loops: CDR1 MRHNA, CDR2 SNTAGT. The CDR3 contains 16 residues. Trimming removed 0 bases from V and 7 bases from J; junction bases left unmatched: 9. The CDR3 nucleotides read TGTGCCAGCAGTGACTCAAGTGAGGGGGCTAAGAATGAGCAGTTCTTC. This codes for CASSDSSEGAKNEQFF.

Concerning this clone: One junction end does not reproduce the germline sequence, and a read error may be involved. The chain has TRBV28 and TRBJ1-6; TRBD1 aligns across 8 bases. CDR3 length: 15 amino acids. The V gene's germline CDR1 is MDHEN and CDR2 SYDVKM. The CDR3 spells CVSSPPGGLNSPLHF. The CDR3 region has the DNA TGTGTCAGCAGTCCGCCAGGGGGCCTGAATTCACCCCTCCACTTT.

The J gene is TRBJ2-1, the V gene TRBV11-1; D is undetermined. Trimming took 5 bases from V and 7 from J, leaving 9 bases between them. Germline assignment: CDR1 SGHAT and CDR2 FQDESV (reference sequence). The CDR3 has 12 amino acids. For the CDR3, the DNA is TGTGCCAGCAGCGCGTCCGGGAATGAGCAGTTCTTC. This encodes CASSASGNEQFF.

The chain joins TRBV7-6 to TRBJ2-7, with D possibly matching TRBD1 (6 bases). V was clipped by 6 bases and J by 5 bases, with 17 bases between them. The germline V gene has CDR1 SGHVS and CDR2 FNYEAQ. This CDR3 has 14 residues. CDR3 in DNA: TGTGCCAGCAGGTTGACAGGAGATCACAACGAGCAGTACTTC. Protein: CASRLTGDHNEQYF.

The genes are TRBV6-5 and TRBJ2-1; D unresolved. Trimming shortened V by 6 bases and J by 5 bases, and 8 bases separated the two germline ends. Germline V CDR1 and CDR2: MNHEY, SVGAGI. The CDR3 is made up of 12 amino acids. Here the CDR3 DNA reads TGTGCCAGCAGCCTAGACCACAATGAGCAGTTCTTC. It yields the protein CASSLDHNEQFF.

CDR3 sequence (DNA): TGCAGCGTTGAAGATCCAGGGGACGGATACGAGCAGTACTTC. This codes for CSVEDPGDGYEQYF. This chain joins TRBV29-1 and TRBJ2-7, with a possible D match to TRBD1 (6 bases). The CDR3 loop spans 14 amino acids. V was pared by 0 bases and J by 4 bases, with 13 bases between. Germline V CDR1 and CDR2: SQVTM, ANQGSEA.

The rearrangement joins TRBV9 to TRBJ1-1; D may be TRBD1 (5 bases). Between the trimmed V and J ends, which lost 4 bases and 7 bases, there was a span of 20 bases. The V gene's germline CDR1 is SGDLS and CDR2 YYNGEE. The CDR3 is made up of 15 amino acids. CDR3 DNA sequence: TGTGCCAGCAGCCCTTGGGGGGGAGGCACCCGTGAAGCTTTCTTT. This gives the protein CASSPWGGGTREAFF.

The rearrangement joins TRBV6-5 to TRBJ2-3; the match to TRBD1 covers 7 bases. The V gene's germline CDR1 is MNHEY and CDR2 SVGAGI. After removal of 2 bases from V and 2 bases from J, the junction contained 4 bases not matched to a gene. The CDR3 covers 15 residues. CDR3 sequence (DNA): TGTGCCAGCAGTTACCATGACAGGGACACAGATACGCAGTATTTT. Residues: CASSYHDRDTDTQYF.

The V gene is TRBV5-1, the J gene TRBJ2-7; the D gene is possibly TRBD2 (5 bases). The CDR3 length is 16 residues. CDR1 is SGHRS, CDR2 YFSETQ, per germline. Trimming stripped 4 bases from V and 1 base from J, with 18 bases between. CDR3 region: CASSHSFGEASYEQYF. The CDR3 nucleotides read TGCGCCAGCAGCCATTCGTTCGGGGAAGCGTCCTACGAGCAGTACTTC. Variable domain in full (rest from reference TRBV5-1 and TRBJ2-7): KAGVTQTPRYLIKTRGQQVTLSCSPISGHRSVSWYQQTPGQGLQFLFEYFSETQRNKGNFPGRFSGRQFSNSRSEMNVSTLELGDSALYLCASSHSFGEASYEQYFGPGTRLTVT.

The rearrangement joins TRBV6-5 to TRBJ2-7; TRBD1 matches at 11 bases. CDR1 and CDR2 from the germline V gene are MNHEY and SVGAGI. Germline trimming cut 2 bases from V and 3 bases from J; bases unmatched to any gene: 0. The CDR3 totals 14 residues. In DNA, the CDR3 is TGTGCCAGCAGTTACGGGACAGGGGGCTACGAGCAGTACTTC. Protein sequence: CASSYGTGGYEQYF.

V is TRBV30 and J is TRBJ1-1; D remains ambiguous. Trimming took 0 bases from V and 7 from J, leaving 6 bases between them. The CDR3 contains 11 residues. Germline-derived CDR1 and CDR2 are GTSNPN and SVGIG (reference sequence). DNA for the CDR3: TGTGCCTGGAGTGTAAGGGTTGAAGCTTTCTTT. It translates to CAWSVRVEAFF.

This clone was counted only a few times. The chain has TRBV27 and TRBJ2-2; D unclear. The CDR3 has 13 residues. Germline V gene lookup returns CDR1 MNHEY and CDR2 SMNVEV (reference sequence). Trimming left V 5 bases short and J 6 bases short, with 10 bases between. CDR3 DNA sequence: TGTGCCAGCAGTCCATCGGGCGCCGGGGAGCTGTTTTTT. This codes for CASSPSGAGELFF.

The chain combines TRBV6-1 with TRBJ1-1; 9 bases match TRBD1. V lost 7 bases to trimming and J lost 4 bases; unmatched junction nucleotides: 1. The CDR3 is 12 residues long. CDR1 is MNHNS, CDR2 SASEGT, per germline. The CDR3 protein is CASKTGGTEAFF. CDR3 nucleotides: TGTGCCAGCAAGACAGGGGGCACTGAAGCTTTCTTT.

The chain is built from TRBV9 and TRBJ2-5, with 9 positions matching TRBD1. The germline V gene encodes CDR1 SGDLS and CDR2 YYNGEE. The CDR3 extends over 14 amino acids. V lost 4 bases, J lost 4 bases, and 5 bases stayed unmatched. The DNA of the CDR3 is TGTGCCAGCAGCTCGGGACAGGGAGGAGAGACCCAGTACTTC. It encodes CASSSGQGGETQYF. Drawing the rest from reference TRBV9 and TRBJ2-5, the complete variable domain is DSGVTQTPKHLITATGQRVTLRCSPRSGDLSVYWYQQSLDQGLQFLIQYYNGEERAKGNILERFSAQQFPDLHSELNLSSLELGDSALYFCASSSGQGGETQYFGPGTRLLVL.

This chain uses TRBV6-6 with TRBJ2-7, with TRBD1 identical over 8 bases. The CDR3 has 14 residues. J was trimmed by 2 bases and V by 7 bases; bases with no gene match: 7. Germline CDR1 is MNHNY and CDR2 is SVGAGI (reference sequence). The CDR3 bases are TGTGCCAGCACCGACCGGACAGGGACCTACGAGCAGTACTTC. Encoded protein: CASTDRTGTYEQYF.

This chain links TRBV7-2 with TRBJ2-3, with TRBD2 matching over 13 bases. Germline V gene sequence: CDR1 SGHTA, CDR2 FQGNSA. Losses at the gene ends were 5 bases for V and 8 bases for J; bases not matched to a gene: 16. This CDR3 is built from 18 residues. CDR3 residues: CASSRPTLAGGPFGTQYF. As DNA, the CDR3 is TGTGCCAGCAGCCGTCCAACACTAGCGGGGGGGCCGTTCGGTACGCAGTATTTT.

This chain links TRBV27 with TRBJ2-1; 7 nucleotides match TRBD2. The V segment lost 5 bases and the J segment 4 bases; nucleotides outside the gene matches: 14. The CDR3 has 17 amino acids. Germline lookup yields CDR1 MNHEY and CDR2 SMNVEV (reference sequence). The DNA for the CDR3 is TGTGCCAGCAGTCAAGAGACTAGCACTCCCTTTTACAATGAGCAGTTCTTC. This gives the protein CASSQETSTPFYNEQFF.

The chain links TRBV28 to TRBJ1-5; D may be TRBD1 (6 bases). CDR3 length equals 15 residues. V was cut by 6 bases and J by 3 bases, with 15 bases left in between. The germline V gene encodes CDR1 MDHEN and CDR2 SYDVKM. CDR3 bases: TGTGCCAGCAGCCCCCTACAGGGCACCAATCAGCCCCAGCATTTT. Residues: CASSPLQGTNQPQHF.